These T cell receptor beta chains were read from a single sample in a study of neurological immune-mediated disorders. Each CDR3 protein is one row after TCRdb ran MiXCR on the 5' RACE reads. The sample lists some 57,000 distinct CDR3 sequences, more than 4% occurring once. The specimen sequenced was PBMCs. The receptor set was obtained from a woman between 45 and 60 years old with multiple sclerosis. Both conserved end residues are part of each CDR3. Fields, in order: J gene, V gene, clone size, D gene, CDR3 DNA, CDR3 protein. A D gene is named only where the DNA matches it firmly. Rows may omit the clone size; those that give it use once, few, many or a size class.

TRBJ2-2 | TRBV5-1 | many | NA | TGCGCCAGCACCCCTGGGGGGAACACCGGGGAGCTGTTTTTT | CASTPGGNTGELFF
TRBJ1-1 | TRBV7-8 | NA | NA | TGTGCCAGCAGCTTAGAGGGGGGAGACAGGCGGGGCAACACTGAAGCTTTCTTT | CASSLEGGDRRGNTEAFF
TRBJ2-1 | TRBV5-4 | many | TRBD2 | TGTGCCAGCAGCTTCGCGGGGGGGCGCTACAATGAGCAGTTCTTC | CASSFAGGRYNEQFF
TRBJ1-2 | TRBV7-2 | few | TRBD1 | TGTGCCAGCAGCTCTCGCTCAGGGGGTGCTAACTATGGCTACACCTTC | CASSSRSGGANYGYTF
TRBJ2-2 | TRBV7-7 | NA | TRBD2 | TGTGCTAGCAGCTTCCGCCTAGCGGTGAACACCGGGGAGCTGTTTTTT | CASSFRLAVNTGELFF
TRBJ1-6 | TRBV5-1 | few | NA | TGCGCCAGCAGCGCGGGACTGATGAATTCACCCCTCAACTTT | CASSAGLMNSPLNF
TRBJ1-2 | TRBV29-1 | few | TRBD1 | TGCAGCGTTGAATGGACAGGACAAAACTATGGCTACACCTTC | CSVEWTGQNYGYTF
TRBJ1-5 | TRBV3-1 | many | TRBD1 | TGTGCCAGCAGCCAAGGGACACAGGGGGCACAGCCCCAGCATTTT | CASSQGTQGAQPQHF
TRBJ1-1 | TRBV10-3 | NA | NA | TGTGCCATCAGTGCTACGACTCAGGGAAAAGCTTTCTTT | CAISATTQGKAFF
TRBJ2-1 | TRBV12-3/TRBV12-4 | many | TRBD2 | TGTGCCAGCAGCTTCAGCGGGGGGGCGGGGAATGAGCAGTTCTTC | CASSFSGGAGNEQFF
TRBJ1-2 | TRBV3-1 | many | TRBD1 | TGTGCCAGCAGCCCAGGGGGAAAAGACTATGGCTACACCTTC | CASSPGGKDYGYTF
TRBJ2-1 | TRBV7-3 | few | TRBD2 | TGTGCCAGCAGCTTCCCCGGGACTAACGAGCAGTTCTTC | CASSFPGTNEQFF
TRBJ2-2 | TRBV7-3 | many | NA | TGTGCCAGCAGCCAGCAGGGTGCCGGGGAGCTGTTTTTT | CASSQQGAGELFF
TRBJ2-3 | TRBV7-3 | few | NA | TGTGCCAGCAGCTCAAGCTTAGATACGCAGTATTTT | CASSSSLDTQYF
TRBJ1-6 | TRBV5-1 | many | NA | TGCGCCAGCAGCTTTGAAGGAGTCGCTGGTAATTCACCCCTCCACTTT | CASSFEGVAGNSPLHF
TRBJ2-1 | TRBV11-2 | NA | NA | TGTGCCAGCACCGGGACCGCCTACAATGAGCAGTTCTTC | CASTGTAYNEQFF
TRBJ1-3 | TRBV20-1 | many | NA | TGCAGTGCCCAGAAGGGGGAGCCTCTGGGAAACACCATATATTTT | CSAQKGEPLGNTIYF
TRBJ1-5 | TRBV7-8 | many | NA | TGTGCCAGCAGCTCTGGGCCCGCCTTGGATCAGCCCCAGCATTTT | CASSSGPALDQPQHF
TRBJ2-5 | TRBV5-1 | many | NA | TGCGCCAGCAGACAGTTGCCTCAAGAGACCCAGTACTTC | CASRQLPQETQYF
TRBJ2-1 | TRBV4-3 | many | TRBD1 | TGCGCCAGCAGCCAAGTCTCAGGGGACAGTGAGCAGTTCTTC | CASSQVSGDSEQFF
TRBJ1-6 | TRBV6-6 | many | TRBD1 | TGTGCCAGTTACAGGGGATCTAATTCACCCCTCCACTTT | CASYRGSNSPLHF
TRBJ2-2 | TRBV11-2 | many | NA | TGTGCCAGCAGCTTAGATTGGGCCGGGGAGCTGTTTTTT | CASSLDWAGELFF
TRBJ1-6 | TRBV28 | few | NA | TGTGCCAGCACATCCTACAATTCACCCCTCAACTTT | CASTSYNSPLNF
TRBJ2-5 | TRBV29-1 | many | TRBD2 | TGCAGCGGCGAGCGGGGCTCTGAGACCCAGTACTTC | CSGERGSETQYF
TRBJ2-2 | TRBV5-1 | many | NA | TGCGCCAGCAGCTTGGCCTTGGCCACGGGGGAGCTGTTTTTT | CASSLALATGELFF
TRBJ1-3 | TRBV5-1 | many | NA | TGCGCCAGCAGCTTGGGAGCCGTCTCTGGAAACACCATATATTTT | CASSLGAVSGNTIYF
TRBJ2-5 | TRBV27 | few | NA | TGTGCCAGCAGTCCCCTACCGTTAGACGGCAATCTTGGAGAGACCCAGTACTTC | CASSPLPLDGNLGETQYF
TRBJ1-2 | TRBV7-8 | few | NA | TGTGCCATTGGGGGGCAGACCCCCTATGGCTACACCTTC | CAIGGQTPYGYTF
TRBJ2-5 | TRBV7-2 | many | NA | TGTGCCAGCAGCTTACGTCGAGAGACCCAGTACTTC | CASSLRRETQYF
TRBJ2-3 | TRBV7-2 | NA | NA | TGTGCCAGCAGCTTAAGCTTCGGCGTAGCTCCAGATACGCAGTATTTT | CASSLSFGVAPDTQYF
TRBJ2-5 | TRBV11-2 | few | NA | TGTGCCAGCAGCTTAGATGGCGGCATAACGAAAGAGACCCAGTACTTC | CASSLDGGITKETQYF
TRBJ2-4 | TRBV2 | few | TRBD1 | TGTGCCAGCAGGAGGGGACAGGCAGCCAAAAACATTCAGTACTTC | CASRRGQAAKNIQYF
TRBJ1-5 | TRBV5-1 | many | NA | TGCGCCAGCAGCTTGGAAGGTCAGCCCCAGCATTTT | CASSLEGQPQHF
TRBJ2-7 | TRBV7-6 | many | TRBD1 | TGTGCCAGCAGCGATCGACCGGGACAGGGGGCTTCCCAGTACGAGCAGTACTTC | CASSDRPGQGASQYEQYF
TRBJ1-1 | TRBV11-2 | many | NA | TGTGCCAGCACTGGGGAATGGTGGGCCACTGAAGCTTTCTTT | CASTGEWWATEAFF
TRBJ2-5 | TRBV12-3/TRBV12-4 | many | NA | TGTGCCAGCAGTTTATATGCGCAAGAGACCCAGTACTTC | CASSLYAQETQYF
TRBJ2-3 | TRBV24-1 | NA | NA | TGTGCCACCAGTGACCCTAGGGGGTTGGGCACAGATACGCAGTATTTT | CATSDPRGLGTDTQYF
TRBJ2-1 | TRBV11-2 | many | NA | TGTGCCAGCAGCTTAGGTTTGACGGGACCTAAAGGGGAGCAGTTCTTC | CASSLGLTGPKGEQFF
TRBJ2-2 | TRBV28 | NA | NA | TGTGCCAGCAGTCAACCCGGGACGGGACTTTGGGGGGAGCTGTTTTTT | CASSQPGTGLWGELFF
TRBJ1-4 | TRBV7-9 | NA | TRBD1 | TGTGCCAGCAGCTGGGGACAGGGAAAGGAAAAACCGTTTTTT | CASSWGQGKEKPFF